A selection of T cell receptor beta chains follows, all from one sample in a study of metastatic and nonmetastatic thyroid tumors. TCRdb re-analyzed the PCR reads through MiXCR. In the table there are around 41,000 clones, 3% to 3.5% of which are singletons. The sequencing sample was made of blood. These receptors all come from a female donor with papillary thyroid cancer or a benign thyroid nodule (not recorded which). Some clones in this sample may be carry-over from other donors' samples. Both conserved end residues are part of each CDR3. A D gene is named only where the DNA matches it firmly. The listing skips clone size in some rows; elsewhere it reads once, few, many or a size class.

V gene	J gene	clone size	D gene	CDR3 DNA	CDR3 protein
TRBV5-1	TRBJ1-1	many	-	TGCGCCAGCAGCCCAGCGGGGGGGGGCACTGAAGCTTTCTTT	CASSPAGGGTEAFF
TRBV20-1	TRBJ2-7	many	-	TGCAGTGCTAGAAAGGGCACCTACGAGCAGTACTTC	CSARKGTYEQYF
TRBV6-1	TRBJ2-7	many	TRBD2	TGTGCCAGCAGTAAACTAGCGGGAGGGCCAAATGTATACGAGCAGTACTTC	CASSKLAGGPNVYEQYF
TRBV27	TRBJ2-1	-	TRBD2	TGTGCCAGCAGTCCTCCCCTCCCGGGACTAGCGGGAGCGGAGCAGTTCTTC	CASSPPLPGLAGAEQFF
TRBV11-2	TRBJ1-2	few	-	TGTGCCAGCAGCTTAGCAGGTGCCGGGGGCTACACCTTC	CASSLAGAGGYTF
TRBV5-1	TRBJ1-2	-	TRBD1	TGCGCCAGCAGCTTGGCATCACAGGGGGCCACTAACTATGGCTACACCTTC	CASSLASQGATNYGYTF
TRBV12-3/TRBV12-4	TRBJ2-1	few	-	TGTGCCAGCAGCCGTAGCGGTTTCAGCTCCTACAATGAGCAGTTCTTC	CASSRSGFSSYNEQFF
TRBV20-1	TRBJ2-5	many	TRBD2	TGCAGTGCTGAGGCGGGAGTAGAGACCCAGTACTTC	CSAEAGVETQYF
TRBV11-1	TRBJ2-7	many	-	TGTGCCAGCAGCTTAACAGGACAGATGGGTACCTACGAGCAGTACTTC	CASSLTGQMGTYEQYF
TRBV19	TRBJ2-7	many	TRBD2	TGTGCCACCATAACTAGCGGGGGAAGCTCCTACGAGCAGTACTTC	CATITSGGSSYEQYF
TRBV20-1	TRBJ1-1	few	-	TGCAGTGCTAGAGACTCTAGTTTGCCGAACACTGAAGCTTTCTTT	CSARDSSLPNTEAFF
TRBV7-9	TRBJ1-6	-	-	TGTGCCAGCAGCTCTGGCAGGAGCTCCTATAATTCACCCCTCCACTTT	CASSSGRSSYNSPLHF
TRBV2	TRBJ2-3	-	-	TGTGCCAGCAGTGAGTCGGGGTCAGCAGCGCAGTATTTT	CASSESGSAAQYF
TRBV3-1	TRBJ2-1	-	TRBD1	TGTGCCAGCAGCCAAAGAGGACAGGGTGCTCCCTACAATGAGCAGTTCTTC	CASSQRGQGAPYNEQFF
TRBV6-4	TRBJ2-3	-	TRBD1	TGTGCCAGCAATCCTGACAGGGGTGAAGTCACAGATACGCAGTATTTT	CASNPDRGEVTDTQYF
TRBV7-3	TRBJ2-3	few	-	TGTGCCAGCAGCGTCGGCGCCACAGATACGCAGTATTTT	CASSVGATDTQYF
TRBV6-4	TRBJ2-3	-	TRBD2	TGTGCCAGCAGTGACGGGACTAGCGGTGGGGCAGATACGCAGTATTTT	CASSDGTSGGADTQYF
TRBV6-1	TRBJ1-4	many	TRBD1	TGTGCCAGCGGATCCGGGACAGCAAATGAAAAACTGTTTTTT	CASGSGTANEKLFF
TRBV7-9	TRBJ2-1	few	TRBD2	TGTGCCAGCAGCTTATCCGGGACTAGCGGGAGAGATGAGCAGTTCTTC	CASSLSGTSGRDEQFF
TRBV7-2	TRBJ2-3	-	TRBD2	TGTGCCAGCAGCTTTAGCGGGTCTAGCACAGATACGCAGTATTTT	CASSFSGSSTDTQYF
TRBV6-1	TRBJ2-3	few	-	TGTGCCAGCAGTGAAACGGTAGCGCAGTATTTT	CASSETVAQYF
TRBV6-1	TRBJ1-5	-	-	TGTGCCAGCCGAGGAGGGAGTAGCAATCAGCCCCAGCATTTT	CASRGGSSNQPQHF